This T cell receptor (beta chain) came from a study of neurological immune-mediated disorders. Study-wide results and caveats: The most TCR clonal expansion was seen in HTLV-1-associated myelopathy, and the least was seen in multiple sclerosis, which fell below healthy controls.

This clonotype appeared many times. What it binds is not known. Trimming pared 6 bases from V and 0 bases from J, leaving 9 bases between. The germline V gene has CDR1 SQVTM and CDR2 ANQGSEA. The CDR3 contains 12 residues. The output of every sequencing run exceeded 170 million TCR-beta sequences, derived from 15-18 subjects. One entry per CDR3 protein results from TCRdb running MiXCR on the 5' RACE reads. The repertoire holds tens of thousands of distinct CDR3 sequences, with approximately 10% as singletons. In Maryland, USA, blood bank volunteers were the healthy controls. The chain is built from TRBV29-1 and TRBJ2-7; possible D gene TRBD1, 6 bases. This receptor was taken from a man in his forties or fifties in good health. The sequencing sample was made of PBMCs. The CDR3 coding sequence is TGCAGCGTCCGGGACAACTCCTACGAGCAGTACTTC. Protein product: CSVRDNSYEQYF.